This is a list of T cell receptor beta chains from one sample in a study of T cell responses to AZD1222 COVID-19 vaccine. Method: immunoSEQ multiplex PCR; TCRdb's copy keeps in-frame clones and lacks some. In the table there are 70,000 to 95,000 clones, roughly 84% of which are singletons. The starting material was peripheral blood, obtained 28 days after the second AZD1222 dose. All receptors derive from an adult who received the AZD1222 COVID-19 vaccine. Both conserved end residues are part of each CDR3. A D gene is named only where the DNA matches it firmly. Expanded clones are given a class, and other clones once, few, many or no size at all.

j_call clone_size v_call d_call cdr3_nt cdr3_aa
TRBJ1-4 . TRBV23-1 . TGCGCCAGCAGTCGAATGACCAGGGGAATTAAGTTTAGTCCAACTAATGAAAAACTGTTTTTT CASSRMTRGIKFSPTNEKLFF
TRBJ2-1 . TRBV28 TRBD2 TGTGCCAGCAGCGTGACTAGCGGGGGATACAATGAGCAGTTCTTC CASSVTSGGYNEQFF
TRBJ2-5 . TRBV11-2 . TGTGCCAGCAGCCGCGGGCAGGGCCAAGAGACCCAGTACTTC CASSRGQGQETQYF
TRBJ2-1 . TRBV27 TRBD1 TGTGCCAGCAGTTACGGTACAGGGGGCGGTGAGCAGTTCTTC CASSYGTGGGEQFF
TRBJ1-5 . TRBV10-3 TRBD1 TGTGCCATCAGTAACCCGGGACAGAACAATCAGCCCCAGCATTTT CAISNPGQNNQPQHF
TRBJ1-2 . TRBV6-5 TRBD1 TGTGCCAGCAGTACAGGGGGGAAGAATGGCTACACCTTC CASSTGGKNGYTF
TRBJ2-5 once TRBV7-8 . TGTGCCAGCAGCTTAGGGCGATTGGACTTTAGCAGGGAGACCCAGTACTTC CASSLGRLDFSRETQYF
TRBJ2-7 . TRBV7-6 . TGTGCCAGCAGCCGATACCCCAACTCCGGGGACGGGGCCTACGAGCAGTACTTC CASSRYPNSGDGAYEQYF
TRBJ2-1 . TRBV5-1 TRBD2 TGCGCCAGCAGCTGGGGACTAGCGGGAGTCGATGAGCAGTTCTTC CASSWGLAGVDEQFF
TRBJ2-7 once TRBV28 TRBD1 TGTGCCAGCAGTCGGACAGGCGATAAAGGATCCGAGCAGTACTTC CASSRTGDKGSEQYF
TRBJ2-1 . TRBV11-1 TRBD2 TGTGCCAGCAACCAGGGACTAGCGGGAGTTGAGCAGTTCTTC CASNQGLAGVEQFF
TRBJ2-2 . TRBV7-8 TRBD2 TGTGCCAGCAGCCCCCGACTAGCGGGATCGAACACCGGGGAGCTGTTTTTT CASSPRLAGSNTGELFF
TRBJ2-6 . TRBV28 . TGTGCCAGCAACCAGGGAGCTGGGGCCAACGTCCTGACTTTC CASNQGAGANVLTF
TRBJ1-4 . TRBV27 . TGTGCCAGCAGGTCCCCCGGGGCAGAACTGTTTTTT CASRSPGAELFF
TRBJ1-6 . TRBV27 . TGTGCCAGCAGCTGGAACCCCAATTCACCCCTCCACTTT CASSWNPNSPLHF
TRBJ2-1 . TRBV7-2 TRBD2 TGTGCCAGCAGTTTTAGCGGGGGGGCAGTGGGTGAGCAGTTCTTC CASSFSGGAVGEQFF
TRBJ1-1 once TRBV5-1 . TGCGCCAGCAGCCCTCGGTCGGGAGGGTCGGGGACTGAAGCTTTCTTT CASSPRSGGSGTEAFF
TRBJ1-5 . TRBV2 TRBD1 TGTGCCACCAATACGGGACAGGGGGTCGGTAGCCAGCATTTT CATNTGQGVGSQHF
TRBJ2-1 once TRBV2 . TGTGCCAGCACCGGGTTGGCTTCGGTGGGGAGTGAGCAGTTCTTC CASTGLASVGSEQFF
TRBJ2-1 . TRBV21-1 . TGTGCCAGCAGCAAAGAAGGCCGCCTTGTTAATGAGCAGTTCTTC CASSKEGRLVNEQFF
TRBJ2-7 . TRBV7-2 TRBD1 TGTGCCAGCAGCTCTACCGGGACAGGATACTACGAGCAGTACTTC CASSSTGTGYYEQYF
TRBJ1-5 once TRBV10-2 TRBD1 TGCGCCAGCAGCCGAGGACAGGGGGCTATGGGCAATCAGCCCCAGCATTTT CASSRGQGAMGNQPQHF
TRBJ1-2 . TRBV3-1/TRBV3-2 . TGTGCCAGCAGCCAAGATCTCCGGGGCGGGGGCTACACCTTC CASSQDLRGGGYTF
TRBJ1-3 . TRBV9 . TGTGCCAGCAGCGTAGCTGACCAGCTAAACACCATATATTTT CASSVADQLNTIYF
TRBJ1-5 few TRBV30 . TGTGCCTGGCGAAGGAATGGGAATCAGCCCCAGCATTTT CAWRRNGNQPQHF
TRBJ2-7 . TRBV4-2 . TGTGCCAGCAGCCAGCCCTCCGGGATAACCTACGAGCAGTACTTC CASSQPSGITYEQYF
TRBJ1-2 . TRBV28 . TGTGCCAGCAGCCTGGACAGCTATGGCTACACCTTC CASSLDSYGYTF
TRBJ2-5 . TRBV6-5 . TGTGCCAGCAGCGCCACTACCCAGAGGGGGGAGACCCAGTACTTC CASSATTQRGETQYF
TRBJ2-7 once TRBV2 . TGTGCCAGCAGTGAATTGAGGGGAACCCACGAGCAGTACTTC CASSELRGTHEQYF
TRBJ1-5 once TRBV18 . TGTGCCAGCCGCGGAACAGATCAGCCCCAGCATTTT CASRGTDQPQHF
TRBJ2-1 . TRBV9 . TGTGCCAGCAGGGCCCAGGGGAGCTCCTACAATGAGCAGTTCTTC CASRAQGSSYNEQFF
TRBJ1-6 . TRBV5-1 TRBD1 TGCGCCAGCAGCTTGTCGGGACAGAAGAATGATCCCCTCCACTTT CASSLSGQKNDPLHF
TRBJ2-7 . TRBV2 . TGTGCCAGCAGCGATAGGGGACGGACAGAGCAGTACTTC CASSDRGRTEQYF
TRBJ1-3 . TRBV27 . TGTGCCAGCAGATTTACAGGGGGAAACACCATATATTTT CASRFTGGNTIYF
TRBJ1-2 . TRBV3-1/TRBV3-2 . TGTGCCAGCAGCCAAGCCCAAAGGGGCTACACCTTC CASSQAQRGYTF
TRBJ1-3 . TRBV6-2/TRBV6-3 TRBD1 TGTGCCAGCAGTCTCCTTGGGACAGGCGCCATCTCTGGAAACACCATATATTTT CASSLLGTGAISGNTIYF